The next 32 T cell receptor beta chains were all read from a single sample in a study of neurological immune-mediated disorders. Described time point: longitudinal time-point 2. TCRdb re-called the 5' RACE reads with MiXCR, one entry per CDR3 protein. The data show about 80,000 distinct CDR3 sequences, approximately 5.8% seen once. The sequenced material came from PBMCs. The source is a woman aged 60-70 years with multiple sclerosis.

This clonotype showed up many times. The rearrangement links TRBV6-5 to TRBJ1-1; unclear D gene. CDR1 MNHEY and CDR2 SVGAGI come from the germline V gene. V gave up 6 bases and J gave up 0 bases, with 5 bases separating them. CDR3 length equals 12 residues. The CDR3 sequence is CASREMNTEAFF. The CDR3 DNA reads TGTGCCAGCAGAGAGATGAACACTGAAGCTTTCTTT.

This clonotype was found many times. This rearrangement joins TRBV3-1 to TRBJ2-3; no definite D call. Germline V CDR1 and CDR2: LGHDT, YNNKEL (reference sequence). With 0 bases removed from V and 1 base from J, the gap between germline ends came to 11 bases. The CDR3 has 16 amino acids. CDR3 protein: CASSQDFGPGTDTQYF. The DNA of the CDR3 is TGTGCCAGCAGCCAAGATTTCGGACCGGGCACAGATACGCAGTATTTT.

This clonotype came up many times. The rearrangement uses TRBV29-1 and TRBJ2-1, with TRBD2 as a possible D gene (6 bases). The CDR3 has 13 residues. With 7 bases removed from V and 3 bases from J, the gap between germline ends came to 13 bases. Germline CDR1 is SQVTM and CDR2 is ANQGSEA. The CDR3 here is CSGNVGGYNEQFF. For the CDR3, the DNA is TGCAGCGGTAATGTCGGGGGCTACAATGAGCAGTTCTTC.

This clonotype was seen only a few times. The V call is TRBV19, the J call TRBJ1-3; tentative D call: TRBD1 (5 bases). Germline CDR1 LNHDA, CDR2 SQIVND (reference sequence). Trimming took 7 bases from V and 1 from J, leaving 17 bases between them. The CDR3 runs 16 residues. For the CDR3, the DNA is TGTGCCAGTATGGGAAGGGGATCCGCATCTGGAAACACCATATATTTT. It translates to CASMGRGSASGNTIYF.

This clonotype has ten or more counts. The CDR3 DNA reads TGCGCCAGCAGCTCGGGGTATGGGGGGGCGAACACTGAAGCTTTCTTT. Translation: CASSSGYGGANTEAFF. The chain is built from TRBV5-1 and TRBJ1-1; tentative D call: TRBD1 (6 bases). The CDR3 totals 16 residues. V shed 3 bases and J shed 1 base, with 16 bases lying between them. Germline CDR1 reads SGHRS; CDR2 reads YFSETQ.

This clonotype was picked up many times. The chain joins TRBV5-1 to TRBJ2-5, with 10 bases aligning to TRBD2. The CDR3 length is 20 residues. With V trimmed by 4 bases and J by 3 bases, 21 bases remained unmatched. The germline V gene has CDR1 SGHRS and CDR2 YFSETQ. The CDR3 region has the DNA TGCGCCAGCAGCCCGGGGGTGAGGAGTACTAGCGGGACTCTTAAAGAGACCCAGTACTTC. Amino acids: CASSPGVRSTSGTLKETQYF.

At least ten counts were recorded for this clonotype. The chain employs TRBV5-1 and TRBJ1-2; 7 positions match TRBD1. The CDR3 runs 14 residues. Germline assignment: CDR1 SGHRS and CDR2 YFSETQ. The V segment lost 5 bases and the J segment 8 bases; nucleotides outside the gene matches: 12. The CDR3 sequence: CASRLVGDRQGYTF. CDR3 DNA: TGCGCCAGCAGACTCGTTGGGGACAGACAAGGCTACACCTTC.

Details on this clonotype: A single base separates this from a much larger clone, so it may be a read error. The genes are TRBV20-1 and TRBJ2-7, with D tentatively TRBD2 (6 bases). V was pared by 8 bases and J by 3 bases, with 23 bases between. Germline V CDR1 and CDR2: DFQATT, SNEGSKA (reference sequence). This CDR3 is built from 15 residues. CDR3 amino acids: CSSAPLGGSNYEQYF. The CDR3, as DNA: TGCAGTTCAGCCCCATTGGGGGGATCAAACTACGAGCAGTACTTC.

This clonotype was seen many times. The CDR3 DNA sequence: TGTGCCAGCAGCGTAGGAGTCCGGACTAGCCAAGAGACCCAGTACTTC. It yields the protein CASSVGVRTSQETQYF. The rearrangement uses TRBV9 and TRBJ2-5; 7 positions agree with TRBD2. V shed 0 bases and J 1 base; nucleotides not matched to a gene: 6. There are 16 residues in the CDR3. The V gene's germline CDR1 is SGDLS and CDR2 YYNGEE.

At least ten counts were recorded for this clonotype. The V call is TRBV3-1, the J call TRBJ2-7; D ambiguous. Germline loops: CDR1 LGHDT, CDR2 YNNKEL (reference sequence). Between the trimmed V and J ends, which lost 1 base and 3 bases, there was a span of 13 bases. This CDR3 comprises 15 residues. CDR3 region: CASSQGASTNYEQYF. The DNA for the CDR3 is TGTGCCAGCAGCCAAGGCGCTAGTACGAACTACGAGCAGTACTTC.

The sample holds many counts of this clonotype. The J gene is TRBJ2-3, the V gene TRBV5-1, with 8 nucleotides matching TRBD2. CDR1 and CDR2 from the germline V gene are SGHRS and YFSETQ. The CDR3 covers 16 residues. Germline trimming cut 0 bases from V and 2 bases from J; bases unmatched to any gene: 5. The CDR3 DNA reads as TGCGCCAGCAGCTTGGGTAGCGGGGCTCCCACAGATACGCAGTATTTT. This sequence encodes CASSLGSGAPTDTQYF.

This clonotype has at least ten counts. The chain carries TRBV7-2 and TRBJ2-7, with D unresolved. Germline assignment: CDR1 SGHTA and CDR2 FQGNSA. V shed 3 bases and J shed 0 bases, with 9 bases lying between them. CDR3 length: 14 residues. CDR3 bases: TGTGCCAGCAGCTTGACGGTTAGCTCCTACGAGCAGTACTTC. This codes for CASSLTVSSYEQYF.

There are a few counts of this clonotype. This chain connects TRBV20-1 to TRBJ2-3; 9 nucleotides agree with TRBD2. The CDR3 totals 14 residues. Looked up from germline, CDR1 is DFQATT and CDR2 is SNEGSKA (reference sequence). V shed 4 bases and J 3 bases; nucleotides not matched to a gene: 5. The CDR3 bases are TGCAGTGCTACCGGGACTAGCTTGACAGATACGCAGTATTTT. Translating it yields CSATGTSLTDTQYF.

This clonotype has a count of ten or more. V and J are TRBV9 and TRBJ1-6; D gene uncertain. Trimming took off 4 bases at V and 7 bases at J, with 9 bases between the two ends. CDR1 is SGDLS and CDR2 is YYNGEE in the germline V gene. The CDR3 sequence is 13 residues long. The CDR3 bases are TGTGCCAGCAGCATATACAGAAATTCACCCCTCCACTTT. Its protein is CASSIYRNSPLHF. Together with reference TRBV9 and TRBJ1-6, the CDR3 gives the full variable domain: DSGVTQTPKHLITATGQRVTLRCSPRSGDLSVYWYQQSLDQGLQFLIQYYNGEERAKGNILERFSAQQFPDLHSELNLSSLELGDSALYFCASSIYRNSPLHFGNGTRLTVT.

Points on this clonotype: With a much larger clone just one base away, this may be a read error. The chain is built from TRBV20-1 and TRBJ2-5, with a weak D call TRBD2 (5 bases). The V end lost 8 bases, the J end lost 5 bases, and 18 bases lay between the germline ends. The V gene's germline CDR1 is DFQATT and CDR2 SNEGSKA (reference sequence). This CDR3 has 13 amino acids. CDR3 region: CSPLYRGAETQYF. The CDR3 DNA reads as TGCAGTCCCCTCTACCGGGGAGCGGAGACCCAGTACTTC.

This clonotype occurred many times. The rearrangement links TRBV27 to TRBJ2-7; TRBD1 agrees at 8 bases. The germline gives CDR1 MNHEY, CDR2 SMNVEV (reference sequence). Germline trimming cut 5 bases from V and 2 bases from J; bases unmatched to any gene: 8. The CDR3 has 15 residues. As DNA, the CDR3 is TGTGCCAGCAGTGACCGGGACAGGCGTGCCTACGAGCAGTACTTC. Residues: CASSDRDRRAYEQYF.

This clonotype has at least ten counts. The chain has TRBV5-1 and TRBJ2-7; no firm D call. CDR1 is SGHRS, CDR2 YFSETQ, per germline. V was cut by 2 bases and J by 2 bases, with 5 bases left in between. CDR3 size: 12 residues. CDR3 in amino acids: CASSLTTYEQYF. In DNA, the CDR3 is TGCGCCAGCAGCTTAACAACCTACGAGCAGTACTTC.

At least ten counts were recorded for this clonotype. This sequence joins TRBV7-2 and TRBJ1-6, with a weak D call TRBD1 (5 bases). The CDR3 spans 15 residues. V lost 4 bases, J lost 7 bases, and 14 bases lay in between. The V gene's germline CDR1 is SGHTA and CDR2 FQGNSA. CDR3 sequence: CASSSAGTENSPLHF. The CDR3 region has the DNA TGTGCCAGCAGCTCGGCCGGGACGGAAAATTCACCCCTCCACTTT.

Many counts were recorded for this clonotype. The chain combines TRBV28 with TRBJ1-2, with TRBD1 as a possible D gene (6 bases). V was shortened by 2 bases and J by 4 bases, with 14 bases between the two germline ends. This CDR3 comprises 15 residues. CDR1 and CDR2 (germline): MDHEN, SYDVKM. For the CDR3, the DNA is TGTGCCAGCAGTTTAGGGGGGGCGAAATTCTATGGCTACACCTTC. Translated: CASSLGGAKFYGYTF.

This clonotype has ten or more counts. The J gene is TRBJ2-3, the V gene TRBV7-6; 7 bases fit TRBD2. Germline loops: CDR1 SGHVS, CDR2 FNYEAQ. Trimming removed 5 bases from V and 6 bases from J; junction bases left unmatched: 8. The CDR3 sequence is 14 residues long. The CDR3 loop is CASSPGGWSDTQYF. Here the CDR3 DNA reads TGTGCCAGCAGCCCGGGGGGTTGGTCCGATACGCAGTATTTT.

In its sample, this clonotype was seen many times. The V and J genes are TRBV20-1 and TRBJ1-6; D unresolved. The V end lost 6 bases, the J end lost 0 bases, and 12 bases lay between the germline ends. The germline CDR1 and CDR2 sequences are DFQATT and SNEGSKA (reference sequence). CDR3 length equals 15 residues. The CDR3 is CSAADGSSYNSPLHF. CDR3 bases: TGCAGTGCCGCGGACGGGAGCTCCTATAATTCACCCCTCCACTTT.

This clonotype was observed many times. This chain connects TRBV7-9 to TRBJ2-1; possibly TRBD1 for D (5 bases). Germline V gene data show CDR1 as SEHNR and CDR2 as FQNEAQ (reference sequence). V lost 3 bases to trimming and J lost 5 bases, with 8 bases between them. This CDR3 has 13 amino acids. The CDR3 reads CASSFGANNEQFF. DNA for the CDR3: TGTGCCAGCAGCTTTGGGGCCAACAATGAGCAGTTCTTC.

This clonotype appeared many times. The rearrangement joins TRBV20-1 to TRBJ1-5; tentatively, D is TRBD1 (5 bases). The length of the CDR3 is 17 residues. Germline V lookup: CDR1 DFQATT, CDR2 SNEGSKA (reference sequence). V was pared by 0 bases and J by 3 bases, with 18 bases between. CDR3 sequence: CSARDSLRAGTNQPQHF. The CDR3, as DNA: TGCAGTGCTAGAGATTCCCTGAGGGCAGGGACCAATCAGCCCCAGCATTTT.

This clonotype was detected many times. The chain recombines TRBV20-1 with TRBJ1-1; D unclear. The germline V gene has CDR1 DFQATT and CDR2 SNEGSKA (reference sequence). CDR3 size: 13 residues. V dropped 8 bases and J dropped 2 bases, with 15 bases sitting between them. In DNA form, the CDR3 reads TGCAGTCTGTCGGGCCATGTAAACACTGAAGCTTTCTTT. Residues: CSLSGHVNTEAFF.

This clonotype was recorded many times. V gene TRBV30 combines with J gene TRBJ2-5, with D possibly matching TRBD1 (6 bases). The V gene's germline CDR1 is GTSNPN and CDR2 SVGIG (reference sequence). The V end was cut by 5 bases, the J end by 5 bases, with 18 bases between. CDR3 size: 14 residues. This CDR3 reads CAWDPTGSGETQYF. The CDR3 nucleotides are TGTGCCTGGGATCCAACAGGGTCGGGGGAGACCCAGTACTTC.

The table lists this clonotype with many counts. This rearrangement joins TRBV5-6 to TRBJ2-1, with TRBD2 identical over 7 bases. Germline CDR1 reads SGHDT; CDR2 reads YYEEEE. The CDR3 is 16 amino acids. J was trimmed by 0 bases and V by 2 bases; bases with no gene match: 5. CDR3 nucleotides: TGTGCCAGCAGCTTTGGCGGGGGTGTCTCCTACAATGAGCAGTTCTTC. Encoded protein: CASSFGGGVSYNEQFF.

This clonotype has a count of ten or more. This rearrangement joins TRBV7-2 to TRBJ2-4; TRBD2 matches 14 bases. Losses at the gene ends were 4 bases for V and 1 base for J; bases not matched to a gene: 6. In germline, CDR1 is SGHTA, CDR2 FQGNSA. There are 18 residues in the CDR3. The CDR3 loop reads CASSWRTSGGTAKNIQYF. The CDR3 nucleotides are TGTGCCAGCAGCTGGCGGACTAGCGGGGGGACGGCCAAAAACATTCAGTACTTC.

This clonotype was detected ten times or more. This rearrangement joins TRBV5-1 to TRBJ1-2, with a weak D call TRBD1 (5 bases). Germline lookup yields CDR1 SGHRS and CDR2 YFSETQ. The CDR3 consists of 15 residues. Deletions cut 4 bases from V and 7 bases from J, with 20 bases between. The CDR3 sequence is CASSQETARVAGYTF. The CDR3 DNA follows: TGCGCCAGCAGCCAAGAGACAGCCCGAGTTGCTGGCTACACCTTC.

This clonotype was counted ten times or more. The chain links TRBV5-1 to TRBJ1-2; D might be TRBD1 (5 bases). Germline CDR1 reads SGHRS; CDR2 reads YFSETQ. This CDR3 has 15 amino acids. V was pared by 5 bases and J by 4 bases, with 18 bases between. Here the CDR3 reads CASSPNQGVGYGYTF. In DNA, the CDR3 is TGCGCCAGCAGTCCTAACCAGGGAGTTGGCTATGGCTACACCTTC.

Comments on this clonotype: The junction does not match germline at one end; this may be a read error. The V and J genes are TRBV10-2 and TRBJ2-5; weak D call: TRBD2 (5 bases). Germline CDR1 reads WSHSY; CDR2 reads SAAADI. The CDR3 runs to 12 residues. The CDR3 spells CDSTQTGETQYF. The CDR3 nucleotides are TGCGACAGCACCCAAACGGGGGAGACCCAGTACTTC.

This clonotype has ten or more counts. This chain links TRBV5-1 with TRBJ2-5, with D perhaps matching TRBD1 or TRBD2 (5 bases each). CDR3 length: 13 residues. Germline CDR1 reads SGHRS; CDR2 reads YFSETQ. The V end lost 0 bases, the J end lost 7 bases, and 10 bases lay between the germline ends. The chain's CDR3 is CASSLAQRGTQYF. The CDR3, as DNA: TGCGCCAGCAGCTTGGCCCAGAGGGGGACCCAGTACTTC.

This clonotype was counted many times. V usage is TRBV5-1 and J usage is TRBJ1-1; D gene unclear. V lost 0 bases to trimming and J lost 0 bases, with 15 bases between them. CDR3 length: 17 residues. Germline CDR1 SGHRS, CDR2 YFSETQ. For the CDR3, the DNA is TGCGCCAGCAGCTTGGCTTTTGGCAAACCCATGAACACTGAAGCTTTCTTT. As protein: CASSLAFGKPMNTEAFF.